This entry lists 7 T cell receptor beta chains sequenced from one sample in a study of blood T cells in healthy people across ages. Combining a sample-barcoded 5' primer with a J-beta primer mix, a second PCR ran for roughly 7 to 11 cycles. TCRdb independently ran MiXCR on the 5' RACE reads; one entry per CDR3 protein. The sample has around 1.5 million distinct CDR3 sequences; 40% to 50% are singletons. The sample taken for sequencing was blood. These TCRs come from a woman aged 18-29 years in good health.

This clonotype has more than one count but fewer than ten. J is TRBJ2-3 and V is TRBV7-2; TRBD2 matches 7 bases. The CDR3 length is 18 residues. V trimming: 5 bases; J trimming: 4 bases; junction bases outside the gene matches: 18. The germline CDR1 and CDR2 sequences are SGHTA and FQGNSA. The CDR3 here is CASSRRTSGSPRADTQYF. CDR3 bases: TGTGCCAGCAGCCGACGGACTAGTGGTTCCCCTCGAGCAGATACGCAGTATTTT.

This clonotype was counted only a few times. The chain links TRBV9 to TRBJ2-5; maybe TRBD2 (5 bases). There are 14 residues in the CDR3. Trimming took off 4 bases at V and 5 bases at J, with 15 bases between the two ends. Germline CDR1 and CDR2: SGDLS and YYNGEE. Here the CDR3 reads CASSPDGVAETQYF. The CDR3 nucleotides are TGTGCCAGCAGCCCAGACGGGGTCGCGGAGACCCAGTACTTC.

This clonotype was recorded a few times. The CDR3 loop is CSVEGVSGNTIYF. The CDR3, as DNA: TGCAGCGTTGAAGGGGTCTCTGGAAACACCATATATTTT. V usage is TRBV29-1 and J usage is TRBJ1-3; D uncertain. Germline loops: CDR1 SQVTM, CDR2 ANQGSEA. There are 13 residues in the CDR3. Trimming took off 1 base at V and 0 bases at J, with 4 bases between the two ends.

This clonotype showed up just a few times. The rearrangement joins TRBV6-6 to TRBJ2-2; D is possibly TRBD1 (6 bases). The CDR3 totals 16 residues. Trimming shortened V by 6 bases and J by 0 bases, and 14 bases separated the two germline ends. Germline assignment: CDR1 MNHNY and CDR2 SVGAGI (reference sequence). In DNA form, the CDR3 reads TGTGCCAGCAGCCGACGGGACACATCGAACACCGGGGAGCTGTTTTTT. It yields the protein CASSRRDTSNTGELFF.

V and J are TRBV9 and TRBJ1-4; no firm D call. In germline, CDR1 is SGDLS, CDR2 YYNGEE. The V and J ends lost 0 bases and 4 bases respectively, with 10 bases between them. The CDR3 contains 15 residues. The CDR3 is CASSVGATINEKLFF. CDR3 sequence (DNA): TGTGCCAGCAGCGTAGGGGCAACGATTAATGAAAAACTGTTTTTT.

The chain links TRBV12-3 or TRBV12-4 to TRBJ2-1; D remains ambiguous. The DNA end is more similar to TRBJ2-7, so the J call may be wrong. This CDR3 has 11 amino acids. CDR3 in DNA: TGTGCCAGCAGTTTGACCAATGAGCAGTACTTC. Encoded protein: CASSLTNEQYF.

This clonotype was counted between two and nine times. The V call is TRBV10-3, the J call TRBJ2-1, with D hard to call. CDR1 and CDR2 (germline): ENHRY, SYGVKD. V gave up 4 bases and J gave up 10 bases, with 8 bases separating them. The CDR3 covers 11 residues. The CDR3 DNA follows: TGTGCCATCAGTGCCCTAGGGGAGCAGTTCTTC. It codes for CAISALGEQFF.